Listed below are T cell receptor beta chains from one sample, sequenced in a study of OX40 agonist ivuxolimab in advanced cancers. Repertoires were generated with immunoSEQ multiplex PCR, while TCRdb's copy carries only in-frame clones and drops some. The table has approximately 20,000 clones, roughly nine tenths seen once; the top ten hold approximately 15%. The sequencing used CD4+ or CD8+ T cells sorted from blood, collected in a trial of the OX40 agonist ivuxolimab. These receptors were obtained from an adult with an advanced solid tumor such as melanoma, head and neck, liver or kidney cancer. The CDR3 runs from the conserved cysteine through the conserved F or W. Clone sizes are given selectively: once, few, many, or a class where the clone is expanded.

>TRBJ2-7|16|few|TRBV5-4
CASTIIPRRQPYEQYF
>TRBJ2-2|15|-|TRBV7-3
CASSFSRDDTGELFF
>TRBJ2-7|14|-|TRBV4-3
CASSQETGAYEQYF
>TRBJ2-1|13|-|TRBV7-2
CASSLAGWNEQFF
>TRBJ1-2|15|few|TRBV6-1
CASSEGQGAYYGYTF
>TRBJ1-3|16|once|TRBV11-2
CASSLDIQLEWNTIYF
>TRBJ2-7|16|-|TRBV9
CASSSQGPGRSYEQYF
>TRBJ2-1|14|-|TRBV18
CASSPDRGVNEQFF
>TRBJ2-3|15|-|TRBV6-5
CASSSGAGVTDTQYF
>TRBJ1-1|15|-|TRBV5-1
CASSLRPGGGTEAFF
>TRBJ2-2|14|-|TRBV19
CASSLDRGSGELFF
>TRBJ2-7|12|once|TRBV30
CAWSVSSYEQYF
>TRBJ2-5|15|-|TRBV6-5
CASSLAGAPVETQYF
>TRBJ1-3|13|once|TRBV6-5
CASSPGVGNTIYF
>TRBJ1-2|14|-|TRBV6-5
CASSYQPGRSFYTF
>TRBJ2-3|17|-|TRBV29-1
CSANSMVTSEGLDTQYF
>TRBJ2-5|13|-|TRBV18
CASSPVGQETQYF
>TRBJ2-2|15|-|TRBV2
CASSGWPPNTGELFF
>-|16|-|TRBV6-6
CASSYGRALEANEQYF
>TRBJ1-1|15|-|TRBV5-1
CASSLAVDFATEAFF
>TRBJ2-7|14|-|TRBV18
CASSLRDRSYEQYF
>TRBJ2-7|14|-|TRBV7-8
CASSFPGGSHEQYF
>TRBJ2-1|15|-|TRBV9
CASSGGGDRSNEQFF
>TRBJ2-7|15|-|TRBV6-1
CASTFGGKSSYEQYF
>TRBJ2-5|14|-|TRBV19
CASSDLGGRETQYF
>TRBJ1-1|13|few|TRBV11-2
CASSPQRNTEAFF
>TRBJ1-4|13|-|TRBV28
CASLDRGNEKLFF
>TRBJ2-7|13|-|TRBV13
CASSKGRLYEQYF
>TRBJ2-3|14|-|TRBV19
CASSIGRSTGTQYF
>TRBJ2-2|14|-|TRBV6-6
CASSYGESSGELFF
>TRBJ2-7|15|few|TRBV7-6
CASSLGQQGGNEQYF
>TRBJ2-2|19|-|TRBV7-6
CASSLVIVGGGDDTGELFF
>TRBJ2-7|14|-|TRBV5-6
CASSSRDTSYEQYF
>TRBJ2-2|17|-|TRBV9
CASSPSLGDRNTGELFF
>TRBJ1-1|19|-|TRBV19
CASSMARQGGTWGATEAFF
>TRBJ2-1|16|-|TRBV10-1
CASSRVSLGSYNEQFF
>TRBJ2-4|17|-|TRBV2
CASSESGRALAKNIQYF
>TRBJ1-5|15|few|TRBV7-3
CASSPTGAAGEPQHF
>TRBJ2-7|15|-|TRBV7-2
CASSYTGTAVYEQYF
>TRBJ1-6|12|-|TRBV2
CASSDQNSPLHF
>TRBJ1-2|16|-|TRBV5-5
CASSLSAGQGIYGYTF
>TRBJ2-6|14|-|TRBV5-4
CASSLEAGANVLTF